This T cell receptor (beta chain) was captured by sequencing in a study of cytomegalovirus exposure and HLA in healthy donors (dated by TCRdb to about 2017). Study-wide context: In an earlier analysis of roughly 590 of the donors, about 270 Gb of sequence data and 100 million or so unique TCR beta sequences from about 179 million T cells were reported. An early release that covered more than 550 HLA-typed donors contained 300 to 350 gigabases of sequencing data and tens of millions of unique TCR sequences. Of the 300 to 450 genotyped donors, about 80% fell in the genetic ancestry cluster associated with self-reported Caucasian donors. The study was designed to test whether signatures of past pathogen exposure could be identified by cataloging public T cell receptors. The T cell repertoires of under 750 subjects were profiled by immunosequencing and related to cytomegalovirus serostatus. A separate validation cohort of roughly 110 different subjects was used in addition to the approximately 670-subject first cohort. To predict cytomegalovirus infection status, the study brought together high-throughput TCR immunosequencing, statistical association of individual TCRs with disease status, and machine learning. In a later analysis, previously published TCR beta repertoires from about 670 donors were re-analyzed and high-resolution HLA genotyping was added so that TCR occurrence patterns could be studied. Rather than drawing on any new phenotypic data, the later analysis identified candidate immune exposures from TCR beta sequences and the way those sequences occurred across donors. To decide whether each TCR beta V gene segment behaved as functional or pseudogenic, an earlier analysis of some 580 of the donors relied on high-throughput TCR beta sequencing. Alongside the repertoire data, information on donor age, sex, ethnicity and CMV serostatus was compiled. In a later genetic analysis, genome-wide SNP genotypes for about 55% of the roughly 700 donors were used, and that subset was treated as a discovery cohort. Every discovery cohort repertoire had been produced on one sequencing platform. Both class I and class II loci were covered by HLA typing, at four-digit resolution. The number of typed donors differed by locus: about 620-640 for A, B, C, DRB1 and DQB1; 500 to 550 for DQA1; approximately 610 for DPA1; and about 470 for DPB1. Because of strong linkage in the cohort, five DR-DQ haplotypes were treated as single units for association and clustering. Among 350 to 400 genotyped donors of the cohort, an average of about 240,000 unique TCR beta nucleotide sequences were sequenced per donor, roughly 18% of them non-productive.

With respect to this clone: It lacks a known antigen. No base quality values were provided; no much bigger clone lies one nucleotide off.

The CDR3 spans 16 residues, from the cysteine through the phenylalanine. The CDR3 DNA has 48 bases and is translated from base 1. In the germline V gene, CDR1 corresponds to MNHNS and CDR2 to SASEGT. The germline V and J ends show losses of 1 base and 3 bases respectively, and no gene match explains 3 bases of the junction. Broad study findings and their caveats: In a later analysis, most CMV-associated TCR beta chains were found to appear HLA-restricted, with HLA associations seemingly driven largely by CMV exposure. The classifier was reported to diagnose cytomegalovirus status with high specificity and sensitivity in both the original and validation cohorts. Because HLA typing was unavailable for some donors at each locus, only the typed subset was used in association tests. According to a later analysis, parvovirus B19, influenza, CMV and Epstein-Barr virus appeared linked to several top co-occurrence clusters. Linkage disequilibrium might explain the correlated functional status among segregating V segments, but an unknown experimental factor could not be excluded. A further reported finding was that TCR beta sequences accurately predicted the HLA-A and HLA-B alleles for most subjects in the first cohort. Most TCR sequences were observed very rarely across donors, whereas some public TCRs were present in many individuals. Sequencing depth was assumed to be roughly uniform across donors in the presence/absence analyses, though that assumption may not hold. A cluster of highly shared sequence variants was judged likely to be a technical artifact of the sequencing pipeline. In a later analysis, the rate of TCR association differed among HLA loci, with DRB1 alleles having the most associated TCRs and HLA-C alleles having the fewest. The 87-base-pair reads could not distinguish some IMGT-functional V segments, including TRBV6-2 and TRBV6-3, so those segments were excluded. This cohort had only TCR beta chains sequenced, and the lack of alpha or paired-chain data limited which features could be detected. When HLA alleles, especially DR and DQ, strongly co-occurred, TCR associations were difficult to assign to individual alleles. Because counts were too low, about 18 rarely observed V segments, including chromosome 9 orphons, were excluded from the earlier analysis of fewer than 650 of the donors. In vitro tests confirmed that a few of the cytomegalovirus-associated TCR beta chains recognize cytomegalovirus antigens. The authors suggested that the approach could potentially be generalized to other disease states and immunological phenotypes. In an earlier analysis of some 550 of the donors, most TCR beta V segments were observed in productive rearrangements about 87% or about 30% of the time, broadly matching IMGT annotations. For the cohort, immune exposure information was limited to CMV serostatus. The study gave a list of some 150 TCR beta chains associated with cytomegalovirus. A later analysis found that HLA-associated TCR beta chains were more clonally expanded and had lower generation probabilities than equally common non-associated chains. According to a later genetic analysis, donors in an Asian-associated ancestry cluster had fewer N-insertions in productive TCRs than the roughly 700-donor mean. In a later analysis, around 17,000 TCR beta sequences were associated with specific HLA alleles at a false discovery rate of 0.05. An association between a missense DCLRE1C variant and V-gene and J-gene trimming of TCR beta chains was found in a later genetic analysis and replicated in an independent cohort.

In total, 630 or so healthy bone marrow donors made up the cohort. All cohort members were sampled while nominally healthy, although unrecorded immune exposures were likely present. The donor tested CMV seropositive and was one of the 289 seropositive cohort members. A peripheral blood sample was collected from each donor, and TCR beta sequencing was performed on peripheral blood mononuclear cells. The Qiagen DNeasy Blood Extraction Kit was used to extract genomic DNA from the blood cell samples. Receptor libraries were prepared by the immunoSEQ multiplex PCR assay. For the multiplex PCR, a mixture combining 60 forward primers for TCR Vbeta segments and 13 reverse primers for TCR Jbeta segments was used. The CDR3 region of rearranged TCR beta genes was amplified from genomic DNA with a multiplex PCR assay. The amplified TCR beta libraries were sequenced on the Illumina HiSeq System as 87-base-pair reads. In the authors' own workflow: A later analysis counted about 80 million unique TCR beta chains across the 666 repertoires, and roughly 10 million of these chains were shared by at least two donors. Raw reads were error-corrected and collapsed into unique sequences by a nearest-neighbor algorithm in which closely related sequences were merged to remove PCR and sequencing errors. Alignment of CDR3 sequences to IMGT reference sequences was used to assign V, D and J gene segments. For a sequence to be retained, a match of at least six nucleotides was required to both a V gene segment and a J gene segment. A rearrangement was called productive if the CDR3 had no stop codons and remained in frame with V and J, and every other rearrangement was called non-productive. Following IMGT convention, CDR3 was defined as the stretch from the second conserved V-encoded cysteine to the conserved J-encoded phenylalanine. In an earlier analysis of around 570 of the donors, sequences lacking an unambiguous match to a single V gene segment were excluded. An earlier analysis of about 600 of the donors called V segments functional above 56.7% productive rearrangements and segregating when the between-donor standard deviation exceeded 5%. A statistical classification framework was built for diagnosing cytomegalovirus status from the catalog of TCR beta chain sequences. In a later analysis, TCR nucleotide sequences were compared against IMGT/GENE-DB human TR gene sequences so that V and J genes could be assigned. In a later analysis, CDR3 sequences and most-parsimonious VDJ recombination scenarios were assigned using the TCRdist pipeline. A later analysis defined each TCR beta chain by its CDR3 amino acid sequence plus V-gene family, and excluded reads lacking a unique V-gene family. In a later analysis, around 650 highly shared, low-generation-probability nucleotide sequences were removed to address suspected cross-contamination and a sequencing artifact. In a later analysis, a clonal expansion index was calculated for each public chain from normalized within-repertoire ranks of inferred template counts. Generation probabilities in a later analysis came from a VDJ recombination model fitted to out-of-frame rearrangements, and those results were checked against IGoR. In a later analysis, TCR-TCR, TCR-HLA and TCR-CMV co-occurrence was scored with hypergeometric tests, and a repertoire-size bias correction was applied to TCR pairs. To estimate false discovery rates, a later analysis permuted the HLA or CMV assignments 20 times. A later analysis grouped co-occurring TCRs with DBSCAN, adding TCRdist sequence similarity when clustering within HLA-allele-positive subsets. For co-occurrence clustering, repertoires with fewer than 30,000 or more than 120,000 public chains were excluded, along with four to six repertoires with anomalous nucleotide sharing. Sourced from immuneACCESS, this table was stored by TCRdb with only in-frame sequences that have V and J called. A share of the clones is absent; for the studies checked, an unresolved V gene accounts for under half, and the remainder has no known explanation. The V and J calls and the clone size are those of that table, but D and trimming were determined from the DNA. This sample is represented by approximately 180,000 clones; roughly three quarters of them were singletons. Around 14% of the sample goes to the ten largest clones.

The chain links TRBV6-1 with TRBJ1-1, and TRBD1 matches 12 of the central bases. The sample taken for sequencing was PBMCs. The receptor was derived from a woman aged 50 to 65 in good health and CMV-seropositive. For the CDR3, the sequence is CASSEGDRGRYTEAFF. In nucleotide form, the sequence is TGTGCCAGCAGTGAAGGGGACAGGGGGCGGTACACTGAAGCTTTCTTT.